This T cell receptor beta chain was profiled in a study of cytomegalovirus exposure and HLA in healthy donors. In the study overall: Unique TCR beta sequences numbering approximately 120 million came from approximately 180 million T cells in an earlier analysis.

PCR amplification relied on 60 Vbeta primers (plus 13 Jbeta primers). Method: immunoSEQ multiplex PCR; TCRdb's copy keeps in-frame clones and lacks some. Counted here are over 100,000 clones, about 9.4% occurring once; the ten biggest clones make up roughly 5%. This CDR3 comprises 11 residues. The J segment lost 12 bases and the V segment lost 3 bases, leaving 3 bases of the junction unmatched. CDR1 is SGHDT, CDR2 YYEEEE, per germline. The sample comprised PBMCs. This clonotype was sampled from a man between 40 and 49 years old in good health and CMV-seropositive. The chain joins TRBV5-6 to TRBJ2-1; 7 nucleotides match TRBD1. DNA of the CDR3: TGTGCCAGCAGCTCGGACAGGTTGCAGTTCTTC. It translates to CASSSDRLQFF.